This is a list of T cell receptor beta chains from one sample in a study of cytomegalovirus exposure and HLA in healthy donors. Clones were sequenced by immunoSEQ multiplex PCR, and TCRdb holds only the in-frame ones, with some missing. The sample carries approximately 240,000 clones, 80% to 90% recorded once. The source material was PBMCs. The receptors were sampled from a young woman in good health and CMV-seronegative. Each CDR3 is given with its conserved first and last residue. The D gene is left open where the match is weak. Clone sizes are given selectively: once, few, many, or a class where the clone is expanded.

DNA: TGTGCCAGCAGTGAATGGTCGGGAGAGGGAACAGATACGCAGTATTTT
CDR3: CASSEWSGEGTDTQYF
J: TRBJ2-3
V: TRBV6-1
length: 16
D: NA
size: NA

DNA: TGCGCCAGCAGCCAAGCTAGCGGGGGGGCCCACAATGAGCAGTTCTTC
CDR3: CASSQASGGAHNEQFF
J: TRBJ2-1
V: TRBV4-1
length: 16
D: TRBD2
size: NA

DNA: TGCGCCAGCAGCTTTGGTTCGGGCGGGGGGGACAATGAGCAGTTCTTC
CDR3: CASSFGSGGGDNEQFF
J: TRBJ2-1
V: TRBV5-1
length: 16
D: TRBD2
size: NA

DNA: TGTGCCTGGAGTGAACGGGGAAGGCAGTTCTTC
CDR3: CAWSERGRQFF
J: TRBJ2-1
V: TRBV30
length: 11
D: NA
size: NA

DNA: TGTGCCAGCTCACCACGGAGGGGCGCATCCTACGAGCAGTACTTC
CDR3: CASSPRRGASYEQYF
J: TRBJ2-7
V: TRBV18
length: 15
D: NA
size: NA

DNA: TGTGCCAGTAGTATAGCGGCGGGAGAGTGGGACATTCAGTACTTC
CDR3: CASSIAAGEWDIQYF
J: TRBJ2-4
V: TRBV19
length: 15
D: TRBD2
size: NA

DNA: TGTGCCAGCAGCCGGACGGGACAGGGGTACACCGGGGAGCTGTTTTTT
CDR3: CASSRTGQGYTGELFF
J: TRBJ2-2
V: TRBV4-2
length: 16
D: TRBD1
size: once

DNA: TGTGCCAGCACAAACGGACTAGCGGGGGTCTCCTACGAGCAGTACTTC
CDR3: CASTNGLAGVSYEQYF
J: TRBJ2-7
V: TRBV7-2
length: 16
D: TRBD2
size: NA

DNA: TGCGCCAGCAGCCATCCCTTGACTAGCGGGAGCAGTGAGACCCAGTACTTC
CDR3: CASSHPLTSGSSETQYF
J: TRBJ2-5
V: TRBV4-1
length: 17
D: TRBD2
size: NA

DNA: TGTGCCAGCAGCGTAAGCTGGACCCGCGGAGGACCCGAATACGAGCAGTACTTC
CDR3: CASSVSWTRGGPEYEQYF
J: TRBJ2-7
V: TRBV5-5
length: 18
D: NA
size: NA

DNA: TGTGCCAGCAGTACAGGACAGGACAGGCCTAGCACAGATACGCAGTATTTT
CDR3: CASSTGQDRPSTDTQYF
J: TRBJ2-3
V: TRBV2
length: 17
D: TRBD1
size: NA

DNA: TGTGCCAGCAGCCGTACGACAGGGTCCGAGCAGTACTTC
CDR3: CASSRTTGSEQYF
J: TRBJ2-7
V: TRBV7-6
length: 13
D: TRBD1
size: NA

DNA: TGCGCCAGCAGCTTTACTAGCGGGGTTCTCCAAGAGACCCAGTACTTC
CDR3: CASSFTSGVLQETQYF
J: TRBJ2-5
V: TRBV5-1
length: 16
D: TRBD2
size: NA

DNA: TGTGCCGGCAGCTCAAGCCGGGGACAGGGGGGGTACGAGCAGTACTTC
CDR3: CAGSSSRGQGGYEQYF
J: TRBJ2-7
V: TRBV7-9
length: 16
D: TRBD1
size: NA

DNA: TGCGTCTCCCACGAGGTGGGCGCGGGCACTGAAGCTTTCTTT
CDR3: CVSHEVGAGTEAFF
J: TRBJ1-1
V: TRBV5-1
length: 14
D: NA
size: NA

DNA: TGTGCCAGCAGCGTAGCTGATGACAGTGGTGTATACGAGCAGTACTTC
CDR3: CASSVADDSGVYEQYF
J: TRBJ2-7
V: TRBV9
length: 16
D: NA
size: NA

DNA: TGCAGCGTTGATGCGGGACAGGGGGTAGGCTATGGCTACACCTTC
CDR3: CSVDAGQGVGYGYTF
J: TRBJ1-2
V: TRBV29-1
length: 15
D: TRBD1
size: once

DNA: TGTGCCAGCTCACCCGAGGGACAGGGAGATGGCTACACCTTC
CDR3: CASSPEGQGDGYTF
J: TRBJ1-2
V: TRBV18
length: 14
D: TRBD1
size: NA

DNA: TGTGCCAGCAGTCCTATGACAGGGACTGCCTACGAGCAGTACTTC
CDR3: CASSPMTGTAYEQYF
J: TRBJ2-7
V: TRBV2
length: 15
D: NA
size: NA

DNA: TGTGCCAGCAGCGTTAGCGGGGAGGCCTACGAGCAGTACTTC
CDR3: CASSVSGEAYEQYF
J: TRBJ2-7
V: TRBV9
length: 14
D: TRBD2
size: NA

DNA: TGTGCCAGCTTACAGGGGATGAACACTGAAGCTTTCTTT
CDR3: CASLQGMNTEAFF
J: TRBJ1-1
V: TRBV2
length: 13
D: TRBD1
size: NA

DNA: TGTGCCAGTAGTGTTACAGGGTGGACCTACGAGCAGTACTTC
CDR3: CASSVTGWTYEQYF
J: TRBJ2-7
V: TRBV19
length: 14
D: NA
size: NA

DNA: TGTGCCAGCAGCGGGTCAGCGAATAGCAATCAGCCCCAGCATTTT
CDR3: CASSGSANSNQPQHF
J: TRBJ1-5
V: TRBV21-1
length: 15
D: NA
size: NA

DNA: TGCGCCAGCAGCCGAGCCAGGGGGGTTAATGAAAAACTGTTTTTT
CDR3: CASSRARGVNEKLFF
J: TRBJ1-4
V: TRBV4-3
length: 15
D: TRBD1
size: NA

DNA: TGTGCCAGCAGCCCGGGTAGGGGACAGGGTCGCTCGAGCGTTATCAATGAGCAGTTCTTC
CDR3: CASSPGRGQGRSSVINEQFF
J: TRBJ2-1
V: TRBV9
length: 20
D: TRBD1
size: once

DNA: TGTGCCAGCAGCTTACCCGGGTCGGGATACAATGAGCATTTCTTC
CDR3: CASSLPGSGYNEHFF
J: TRBJ2-1
V: TRBV7-3
length: 15
D: NA
size: NA

DNA: TGTGCCAGCAGCGTAGTAGGGGACTGGGACAGGAAAAGGGCCCGAAGCACAGATACGCAGTATTTT
CDR3: CASSVVGDWDRKRARSTDTQYF
J: TRBJ2-3
V: TRBV9
length: 22
D: TRBD1
size: NA

DNA: TGTGCCACCAGACAGAGTAATGAAAAACTGTTTTTT
CDR3: CATRQSNEKLFF
J: TRBJ1-4
V: TRBV10-3
length: 12
D: NA
size: NA

DNA: TGTGCCAGCAGCTTGGGCACAGGGGAGACGGGCTCTGGAAACACCATATATTTT
CDR3: CASSLGTGETGSGNTIYF
J: TRBJ1-3
V: TRBV11-1
length: 18
D: TRBD1
size: NA

DNA: TGTGCCATCAGTGAGAGCGGGGGGTCTACCAATGAGCAGTTCTTC
CDR3: CAISESGGSTNEQFF
J: TRBJ2-1
V: TRBV10-3
length: 15
D: TRBD2
size: few

DNA: TGTGCCAGCAGCTTAGCTTATGGGCTGGGACAAGGGGGCTGGGAGACCCAGTACTTC
CDR3: CASSLAYGLGQGGWETQYF
J: TRBJ2-5
V: TRBV11-3
length: 19
D: TRBD1
size: NA

DNA: TGTGCCTCACTCCGGGACAGCAACACCGGGGAGCTGTTTTTT
CDR3: CASLRDSNTGELFF
J: TRBJ2-2
V: TRBV6-6
length: 14
D: TRBD1
size: few

DNA: TGTGCCAGTAGTGGGGCGTCTTATAGCAATCAGCCCCAGCATTTT
CDR3: CASSGASYSNQPQHF
J: TRBJ1-5
V: TRBV19
length: 15
D: NA
size: NA

DNA: TGTGCCAGCAGCGCAGTGGGGGGACTAGCGGGGACAGATACGCAGTATTTT
CDR3: CASSAVGGLAGTDTQYF
J: TRBJ2-3
V: TRBV9
length: 17
D: TRBD2
size: NA

DNA: TGTGCCAGCAGCCTAGCGGGGTCCTACGAGCAGTACTTC
CDR3: CASSLAGSYEQYF
J: TRBJ2-7
V: TRBV14
length: 13
D: TRBD2
size: NA

DNA: TGTGCCAGCAGTTCCTCCGGGACAGGGGTCGAGCAGTACTTC
CDR3: CASSSSGTGVEQYF
J: TRBJ2-7
V: TRBV6-5
length: 14
D: TRBD1
size: NA

DNA: TGTGCCGGCAGCCCCTATCAATTCCCAAGAGCGGAGAACGGGCAGTACTTC
CDR3: CAGSPYQFPRAENGQYF
J: TRBJ2-7
V: TRBV13
length: 17
D: NA
size: NA